The next 27 T cell receptor beta chains were all read from a single sample in a study of cytomegalovirus exposure and HLA in healthy donors. Amplification used 60 Vbeta primers and 13 Jbeta primers. Only in-frame clones appear in the TCRdb table, and some are missing; sequencing was by immunoSEQ multiplex PCR. Here the sample spans approximately 93,000 clones, approximately 80% being singletons. The sequencing sample was made of PBMCs. These TCRs come from a woman aged 40-49 years in good health and CMV-seronegative.

V usage is TRBV19 and J usage is TRBJ2-3; 12 bases align to TRBD2. This CDR3 is 15 amino acids long. The J segment lost 3 bases and the V segment lost 3 bases, leaving 1 base of the junction unmatched. Germline lookup yields CDR1 LNHDA and CDR2 SQIVND (reference sequence). The CDR3 DNA reads TGTGCCAGTAGTATCGGACTAGCGGGGACAGATACGCAGTATTTT. Its translation is CASSIGLAGTDTQYF.

The rearrangement joins TRBV14 to TRBJ2-5; 8 bases match TRBD1. CDR1 and CDR2 from the germline V gene are SGHDN and FVKESK. The CDR3 has 16 residues. After removal of 2 bases from V and 5 bases from J, the junction contained 10 bases not matched to a gene. CDR3: CASSQWTGTNSETQYF. Here the CDR3 DNA reads TGTGCCAGCAGCCAATGGACAGGGACCAACTCGGAGACCCAGTACTTC. The entire variable domain, with the rest obtained from reference TRBV14 and TRBJ2-5, is as follows: EAGVTQFPSHSVIEKGQTVTLRCDPISGHDNLYWYRRVMGKEIKFLLHFVKESKQDESGMPNNRFLAERTGGTYSTLKVQPAELEDSGVYFCASSQWTGTNSETQYFGPGTRLLVL.

The gene calls are TRBV5-1 and TRBJ2-3; the D is unclear. This CDR3 is built from 14 residues. Germline CDR1 and CDR2: SGHRS and YFSETQ. Trimming took 5 bases from V and 1 from J, leaving 11 bases between them. CDR3 protein: CASSNLMGTDTQYF. In DNA form, the CDR3 reads TGCGCCAGCAGTAACCTAATGGGCACAGATACGCAGTATTTT.

The chain combines TRBV7-6 with TRBJ2-2; 7 nucleotides line up with TRBD1. V gave up 5 bases and J gave up 1 base; unmatched junction bases: 1. The CDR3 length is 14 residues. Germline V gene sequence: CDR1 SGHVS, CDR2 FNYEAQ. The CDR3 is CASSRDRNTGELFF. The CDR3 DNA is TGTGCCAGCAGCCGGGACAGGAACACCGGGGAGCTGTTTTTT.

The V gene is TRBV4-1, the J gene TRBJ2-7, with 7 bases identical to TRBD2. The J segment lost 4 bases and the V segment lost 1 base, leaving 7 bases of the junction unmatched. Germline CDR1 is MGHRA and CDR2 is YSYEKL. The CDR3 is 15 residues long. CDR3 in amino acids: CASSQGLAGDYEQYF. CDR3 DNA sequence: TGCGCCAGCAGCCAAGGGCTGGCGGGAGATTACGAGCAGTACTTC.

The chain recombines TRBV29-1 with TRBJ1-1; possibly TRBD1 for D (6 bases). Trimming pared 7 bases from V and 0 bases from J, leaving 9 bases between. The germline V gene encodes CDR1 SQVTM and CDR2 ANQGSEA. The CDR3 runs to 12 residues. The CDR3 DNA reads TGCAGCGCGGGACACTTGAACACTGAAGCTTTCTTT. It translates to CSAGHLNTEAFF.

The V and J genes are TRBV4-2 and TRBJ1-4, with D tentatively TRBD1 (5 bases). V shed 0 bases and J shed 8 bases, with 13 bases lying between them. Germline loops: CDR1 LGHNA, CDR2 YNFKEQ. The CDR3 consists of 15 residues. The CDR3 is CASSQEGQGDEKLFF. In DNA form, the CDR3 reads TGTGCCAGCAGCCAAGAGGGGCAGGGCGACGAAAAACTGTTTTTT.

The genes are TRBV5-1 and TRBJ2-1, with 7 nucleotides matching TRBD2. The V segment lost 4 bases and the J segment 8 bases; nucleotides outside the gene matches: 3. CDR1 and CDR2 from the germline V gene are SGHRS and YFSETQ. CDR3 length equals 12 residues. The CDR3 region is CASSPGLDEQFF. The CDR3 region has the DNA TGCGCCAGCAGCCCTGGACTAGATGAGCAGTTCTTC.

The sample holds a few counts of this clone. The chain has TRBV7-3 and TRBJ2-1, with D possibly matching TRBD2 (7 bases). V was cut by 1 base and J by 2 bases, with 15 bases left in between. In germline, CDR1 is SGHTA, CDR2 FQGTGA. This CDR3 has 17 residues. The CDR3 here is CASSLRGGHPTYNEQFF. CDR3 DNA: TGTGCCAGCAGCTTAAGGGGGGGGCATCCAACCTACAATGAGCAGTTCTTC.

This chain joins TRBV19 and TRBJ1-1; 12 positions match TRBD1. The junction had 17 bases not matched to a gene; V was cut back by 5 bases and J by 7 bases. Germline assignment: CDR1 LNHDA and CDR2 SQIVND (reference sequence). This CDR3 region has 18 residues. In DNA form, the CDR3 reads TGTGCCAGTAGTCCCATACCGGGGCTGGGACAGGGGGCTATTGAAGCTTTCTTT. It codes for CASSPIPGLGQGAIEAFF.

This chain joins TRBV27 and TRBJ1-5; 8 nucleotides line up with TRBD1. This CDR3 spans 17 amino acids. V lost 8 bases and J lost 4; bases outside the gene matches: 16. Germline loops: CDR1 MNHEY, CDR2 SMNVEV (reference sequence). The CDR3 nucleotides read TGTGCCAGCTCCTCCTATCAGGCAGGGGGCAAGAATCAGCCCCAGCATTTT. The encoded protein is CASSSYQAGGKNQPQHF.

This clone was counted once. In nucleotides, the CDR3 is TGTGCCAGCTCACCACTACGGGGTAGCACAGATACGCAGTATTTT. Protein product: CASSPLRGSTDTQYF. This chain links TRBV18 with TRBJ2-3; maybe TRBD2 (5 bases). The CDR3 is made up of 15 amino acids. V was cut by 1 base and J by 0 bases, with 8 bases left in between. Germline V gene sequence: CDR1 KGHSH, CDR2 LQKENI.

The genes are TRBV28 and TRBJ1-2, with 7 bases fitting TRBD1. Germline CDR1 reads MDHEN; CDR2 reads SYDVKM. This CDR3 is built from 13 residues. V dropped 6 bases and J dropped 3; count of bases not matched to a gene: 4. CDR3 coding DNA: TGTGCCAGCAGAGGAGACAGGGACTATGGCTACACCTTC. It encodes CASRGDRDYGYTF.

V gene TRBV6-6 combines with J gene TRBJ1-2, with unresolved D. V was trimmed by 2 bases and J by 3 bases, leaving 10 bases between them. CDR3 length: 14 amino acids. Germline CDR1 and CDR2: MNHNY and SVGAGI (reference sequence). The CDR3 nucleotides are TGTGCCAGCAGTTACGACGGGCGGGACTATGGCTACACCTTC. Its protein is CASSYDGRDYGYTF.

The chain carries TRBV27 and TRBJ1-2; 7 bases are shared with TRBD1. Trimming at V came to 0 bases and at J to 4 bases, leaving 11 bases not matched to a gene. CDR3 length: 17 residues. Germline assignment: CDR1 MNHEY and CDR2 SMNVEV (reference sequence). Here the CDR3 DNA reads TGTGCCAGCAGTTTATCGATGGCTGGACAGGCCCTCTATGGCTACACCTTC. Protein product: CASSLSMAGQALYGYTF.

This rearrangement joins TRBV6-4 to TRBJ2-1; the D gene is possibly TRBD2 (6 bases). The CDR3 is 13 amino acids. Between the trimmed V and J ends, which lost 7 bases and 7 bases, there was a span of 14 bases. Germline CDR1 MRHNA, CDR2 SNTAGT. CDR3 residues: CASNPYLANEQFF. Here the CDR3 DNA reads TGTGCCAGCAATCCTTACCTAGCGAATGAGCAGTTCTTC.

A few counts support this clone. This chain joins TRBV5-1 and TRBJ2-7, with TRBD1 matching 9 bases. J lost 4 bases, V lost 4 bases, and 6 bases had no gene match. Germline V CDR1 and CDR2: SGHRS, YFSETQ. The CDR3 covers 14 residues. The CDR3 sequence: CASSPGQGWYEQYF. The DNA of the CDR3 is TGCGCCAGCAGCCCCGGACAGGGGTGGTACGAGCAGTACTTC.

Points on this clone: A junction boundary mismatches the germline segment, possibly from a read error. Other DNA variants within this sample encode the same CDR3. The chain uses TRBV15 and TRBJ2-7; D is perhaps TRBD2 (5 bases). The germline CDR1 and CDR2 sequences are LNHNV and YYDKDF (reference sequence). There are 13 residues in the CDR3. The CDR3 loop is CATSRDYSYEQYF. Here the CDR3 DNA reads TGTGCCACCAGCCGAGACTATTCCTACGAGCAGTACTTC.

The chain's CDR3 is CASSPGQVVSNEQFF. DNA of the CDR3: TGCGCCAGCAGCCCCGGACAGGTAGTGTCCAATGAGCAGTTCTTC. The genes are TRBV4-1 and TRBJ2-1, with 7 bases fitting TRBD1. V was pared by 4 bases and J by 6 bases, with 9 bases of the junction left unmatched. This CDR3 has 15 amino acids. Germline CDR1 and CDR2: MGHRA and YSYEKL.

For the CDR3, the DNA is TGCGCCAGCAGCCAAGATGGGTCGGGGACTAACTCTGGAAACACCATATATTTT. Translated, it gives CASSQDGSGTNSGNTIYF. The chain carries TRBV4-1 and TRBJ1-3; D may be TRBD1 (5 bases). This CDR3 has 18 residues. V dropped 0 bases and J dropped 0 bases, with 15 bases sitting between them. Germline V CDR1 and CDR2: MGHRA, YSYEKL.

This clone appeared once. The rearrangement joins TRBV7-3 to TRBJ1-2; the match to TRBD1 covers 9 bases. J gave up 7 bases and V 3 bases, and 3 bases lay outside the gene matches. The CDR3 loop spans 13 amino acids. Germline CDR1 and CDR2: SGHTA and FQGTGA. Here the CDR3 reads CASSFTGGGGYTF. CDR3 DNA sequence: TGTGCCAGCAGCTTTACAGGGGGCGGTGGCTACACCTTC.

This clone was observed a few times. The chain combines TRBV7-9 with TRBJ2-2; no clear D gene. The germline V gene encodes CDR1 SEHNR and CDR2 FQNEAQ (reference sequence). Trimming removed 4 bases at V and 5 bases at J, with 8 bases between. The CDR3 has 13 amino acids. In DNA form, the CDR3 reads TGTGCCAGCAGCTCTACAGCTACCGGGGAGCTGTTTTTT. Translation gives CASSSTATGELFF.

CDR3: CSVCPSSYEQYF. DNA of the CDR3: TGCAGCGTTTGTCCGAGCTCCTACGAGCAGTACTTC. This chain connects TRBV29-1 to TRBJ2-7; D gene uncertain. The CDR3 length is 12 residues. Trimming removed 5 bases at V and 0 bases at J, with 8 bases between. Germline values: CDR1 SQVTM, CDR2 ANQGSEA.

The gene calls are TRBV6-1 and TRBJ2-1, with a possible D match to TRBD2 (6 bases). Germline V gene lookup returns CDR1 MNHNS and CDR2 SASEGT. V was cut by 6 bases and J by 7 bases, with 16 bases left in between. The CDR3 length is 14 residues. The CDR3, as DNA: TGTGCCAGCAGGGAGGGCCCCCTGGATAATGAGCAGTTCTTC. Its protein is CASREGPLDNEQFF.

The table lists this clone with a few counts. The J gene is TRBJ1-1, the V gene TRBV5-1, with D hard to call. Per the germline V gene, CDR1 is SGHRS and CDR2 is YFSETQ. The CDR3 contains 12 residues. V dropped 2 bases and J dropped 8 bases, with 10 bases sitting between them. The CDR3 spells CASSFGSSEAFF. The DNA for the CDR3 is TGCGCCAGCAGCTTCGGGTCATCCGAAGCTTTCTTT.

This clone was counted a few times. CDR3 region: CASSLLGGEQYF. For the CDR3, the DNA is TGTGCCAGCAGCTTACTAGGAGGCGAGCAGTACTTC. The V gene is TRBV5-5, the J gene TRBJ2-7; tentatively, D is TRBD2 (5 bases). The CDR3 extends over 12 amino acids. Germline CDR1 SGHKS, CDR2 YYEKEE (reference sequence). Trimming removed 2 bases from V and 6 bases from J, with 9 bases in between.

In DNA, the CDR3 is TGTGCCAGCAGTCCGGGGTGGAACACCATATATTTT. This codes for CASSPGWNTIYF. V and J are TRBV28 and TRBJ1-3, with D unclear. V was trimmed by 5 bases and J by 7 bases, leaving 9 bases between them. CDR1 MDHEN and CDR2 SYDVKM come from the germline V gene. The CDR3 extends over 12 amino acids.